The 11 T cell receptor beta chains below come from one sample, sequenced in a study of Graves' ophthalmopathy and Graves' hyperthyroidism. The sequenced template was RNA, covering the TCR beta CDR3 region. HTBI primers were employed in first-round RT-PCR, then a second-round multiplex PCR followed. TCRdb analysed the multiplex PCR reads with MiXCR anew, one entry per CDR3 protein. The table shows some 410,000 distinct CDR3 sequences, with around 20% occurring only once. The sample was peripheral blood. Source of these receptors: a woman aged 18 to 35 with stable Graves' hyperthyroidism.

This clonotype was recorded at least ten times. The chain combines TRBV30 with TRBJ2-7, with D possibly being TRBD1 (5 bases). Germline lookup yields CDR1 GTSNPN and CDR2 SVGIG (reference sequence). The V end was cut by 3 bases, the J end by 4 bases, with 13 bases between. This CDR3 is built from 13 residues. Here the CDR3 reads CAWRRFREYEQYF. DNA of the CDR3: TGTGCCTGGAGAAGGTTCAGGGAATACGAGCAGTACTTC.

A word on this clonotype: A much more abundant neighbour one base away suggests this may be a read error. This chain uses TRBV6-5 with TRBJ1-6; TRBD1 is a possible D gene (5 bases). This CDR3 spans 15 amino acids. CDR1 is MNHEY, CDR2 SVGAGI, per germline. The CDR3 coding sequence is TGTGCCAGCAGTTACAGGGGAGGGCAGGCTTCACCCCTCAACTTT. As protein: CASSYRGGQASPLNF.

This clonotype was observed at least ten times. The chain uses TRBV19 and TRBJ2-2; possibly TRBD1 or TRBD2 for D (5 bases each). Germline V lookup: CDR1 LNHDA, CDR2 SQIVND (reference sequence). The V end lost 5 bases, the J end lost 3 bases, and 19 bases lay between the germline ends. This CDR3 has 17 residues. This CDR3 is CASSFRQGAEYTGELFF. The DNA for the CDR3 is TGTGCCAGTAGTTTCCGCCAGGGAGCGGAGTACACCGGGGAGCTGTTTTTT.

As to this clonotype: It may be a read error: a sequence one base away is much more abundant. V is TRBV12-3 or TRBV12-4 and J is TRBJ2-5; TRBD2 is a possible D gene (6 bases). This CDR3 region has 12 residues. The V end was cut by 7 bases, the J end by 2 bases, with 8 bases between. CDR3 sequence (DNA): TGTGCCAGCACTCGGGGGCAAGAGACCCAGTACTTC. As protein: CASTRGQETQYF.

This clonotype was picked up many times. The gene calls are TRBV11-1 and TRBJ2-5, with TRBD2 identical over 9 bases. The germline gives CDR1 SGHAT, CDR2 FQDESV (reference sequence). The junction had 10 bases not matched to a gene; V was cut back by 3 bases and J by 2 bases. The CDR3 has 17 amino acids. The CDR3 sequence: CASSLGLTSGFQETQYF. The CDR3 DNA is TGTGCCAGCAGCTTGGGTCTGACTAGCGGCTTTCAAGAGACCCAGTACTTC.

This clonotype appeared many times. The rearrangement uses TRBV29-1 and TRBJ1-1; D not certain. Per germline, CDR1 SQVTM and CDR2 ANQGSEA. Trimming pared 6 bases from V and 1 base from J, leaving 6 bases between. There are 11 residues in the CDR3. DNA of the CDR3: TGCAGCGTCACAAGGAACACTGAAGCTTTCTTT. Translation gives CSVTRNTEAFF.

This clonotype was counted at least ten times. The V and J genes are TRBV5-1 and TRBJ1-1, with D possibly being TRBD1 (6 bases). The CDR3 covers 15 residues. V lost 4 bases and J 1 base, leaving 14 bases between the germline ends. CDR1 is SGHRS, CDR2 YFSETQ, per germline. DNA of the CDR3: TGCGCCAGCAGCGCCCGACAGGACAAGAACACTGAAGCTTTCTTT. It encodes CASSARQDKNTEAFF.

This clonotype was recorded at least ten times. V gene TRBV11-1 combines with J gene TRBJ2-7; 11 bases agree with TRBD2. V shed 5 bases, J shed 1 base, and the junction held 10 bases outside the gene matches. The CDR3 contains 17 residues. Looked up from germline, CDR1 is SGHAT and CDR2 is FQDESV (reference sequence). CDR3 coding DNA: TGTGCCAGCAGCACGACGACCGGGACTAGCGGTTCCTACGAGCAGTACTTC. Its translation: CASSTTTGTSGSYEQYF. The whole variable domain, remainder taken from reference TRBV11-1 and TRBJ2-7, is EAEVAQSPRYKITEKSQAVAFWCDPISGHATLYWYRQILGQGPELLVQFQDESVVDDSQLPKDRFSAERLKGVDSTLKIQPAELGDSAMYLCASSTTTGTSGSYEQYFGPGTRLTVT.

This clonotype showed up many times. The chain is built from TRBV6-5 and TRBJ1-2; tentative D call: TRBD1 (6 bases). The V end lost 6 bases, the J end lost 6 bases, and 14 bases lay between the germline ends. Germline V CDR1 and CDR2: MNHEY, SVGAGI. This CDR3 region has 13 residues. The chain's CDR3 is CASSLSTGNGYTF. Here the CDR3 DNA reads TGTGCCAGCAGCCTAAGTACAGGGAATGGCTACACCTTC.

This clonotype was found many times. The chain uses TRBV3-1 and TRBJ2-7, with D possibly matching TRBD2 (5 bases). CDR1 and CDR2 (germline): LGHDT, YNNKEL (reference sequence). This CDR3 region has 13 residues. Trimming took off 4 bases at V and 2 bases at J, with 9 bases between the two ends. The CDR3 DNA reads as TGTGCCAGCAGCCCTATCGGGACCTACGAGCAGTACTTC. This translates into CASSPIGTYEQYF.

This clonotype has a count of ten or more. J is TRBJ2-4 and V is TRBV6-2 or TRBV6-3; D gene uncertain. This CDR3 is built from 12 residues. CDR1 and CDR2 from the germline V gene are MNHEY and SVGEGT. Trimming removed 5 bases at V and 5 bases at J, with 7 bases between. CDR3 nucleotide sequence: TGTGCCAGCAGTGGTCCGGAAAACATTCAGTACTTC. This encodes CASSGPENIQYF.